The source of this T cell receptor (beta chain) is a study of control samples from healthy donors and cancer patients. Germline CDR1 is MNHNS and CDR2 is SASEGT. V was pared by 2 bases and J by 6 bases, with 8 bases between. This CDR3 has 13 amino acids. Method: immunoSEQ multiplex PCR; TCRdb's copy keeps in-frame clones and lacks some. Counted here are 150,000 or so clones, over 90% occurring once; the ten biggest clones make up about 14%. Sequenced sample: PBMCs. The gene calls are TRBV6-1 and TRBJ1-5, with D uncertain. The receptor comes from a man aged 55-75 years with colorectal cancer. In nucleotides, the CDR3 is TGTGCCAGCAGTGAACAGGCGGGTCAGCCCCAGCATTTT. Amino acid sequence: CASSEQAGQPQHF.